Listed below are T cell receptor beta chains from one sample, sequenced in a study of blood T cell repertoires in COVID-19. Data came from immunoSEQ multiplex PCR; TCRdb stores just in-frame clones and leaves some out. The data contain 450,000 or so clones, roughly 91% of them singletons. The specimen sequenced was PBMCs or T cells enriched from blood (not recorded which). The receptors come from a young man who had recovered from COVID-19. CDR3s include the opening cysteine and the closing phenylalanine or tryptophan. A D gene is named only where the DNA matches it firmly. Clone size appears in some rows only: once, few, many, or a class for an expanded clone.

D gene,J gene,V gene,clone size,CDR3 DNA,CDR3 protein
.,TRBJ1-1,TRBV20-1,.,TGCAGTGCTAGACAACAGGGTACGGCTTTCTTT,CSARQQGTAFF
.,TRBJ2-1,TRBV7-9,once,TGTGCCAGCAGCTTGCGGGACTGGAGGCGTGATGAGCAGTTCTTC,CASSLRDWRRDEQFF
TRBD1,TRBJ1-1,TRBV5-5,.,TGTGCCAGCAGCTTGGCTAGGACAGGAACAAACACTGAAGCTTTCTTT,CASSLARTGTNTEAFF
TRBD2,TRBJ2-7,TRBV13,once,TGTGCCAGCAGCCGCCCAGCGGGAGGTCGCGAGCAGTACTTC,CASSRPAGGREQYF
.,TRBJ1-6,TRBV5-6,.,TGTGCCAGCAGCTGGACAAGGGAATCTTCACCCCTCCACTTT,CASSWTRESSPLHF
.,TRBJ2-7,TRBV6-5,.,TGTGCCAGCAGCAGGGGCACCTACGAGCAGTACTTC,CASSRGTYEQYF
.,TRBJ2-1,TRBV2,.,TGTGCCAGCAGCGACGGCGGGGGCCTCGGAAGGGTTGGTGAGCAGTTCTTC,CASSDGGGLGRVGEQFF
TRBD2,TRBJ2-3,TRBV6-1,.,TGTGCCAGCAGTGACGACCCGGGCCTAGCGGTCACAGATACGCAGTATTTT,CASSDDPGLAVTDTQYF
TRBD2,TRBJ2-1,TRBV5-1,.,TGCGCCAGCAGCTTGACTAGCGGGCACAATGAGCAGTTCTTC,CASSLTSGHNEQFF
.,TRBJ1-1,TRBV5-1,.,TGCGCCAGCAGCTTGAACAGGGAACGGGGCACTGAAGCTTTCTTT,CASSLNRERGTEAFF
.,TRBJ1-2,TRBV27,.,TGTGCCAGCAGGGAAGGCGGGCGCTATGGCTACACCTTC,CASREGGRYGYTF
TRBD1,TRBJ2-2,TRBV7-9,.,TGTGCCAGCAGCTTAGTAAGACAGGGCTCGAACACCGGGGAGCTGTTTTTT,CASSLVRQGSNTGELFF
.,TRBJ1-1,TRBV24-1,.,TGTGCCACCATGGGAGAAGTGAACACTGAAGCTTTCTTT,CATMGEVNTEAFF
.,TRBJ1-2,TRBV19,.,TGTGCCAGTAGTATCAGGGGTTCGAGGGAACTCTATGGCTACACCTTC,CASSIRGSRELYGYTF
TRBD2,TRBJ2-1,TRBV13,.,TGTGCCAGCTCCCATAGCGGGTCCTACAATGAGCAGTTCTTC,CASSHSGSYNEQFF
.,TRBJ2-4,TRBV2,.,TGTGCCGGCGGGGAGAAAGCGGTAAAAAACATTCAGTACTTC,CAGGEKAVKNIQYF
.,TRBJ1-1,TRBV3-1/TRBV3-2,.,TGTGCCAGCAGCCAATCGCGTACTGAAGCTTTCTTT,CASSQSRTEAFF
TRBD2,TRBJ2-1,TRBV19,.,TGTGCCAGTAGCCCGGGACTAGCGCTCAATGAGCAGTTCTTC,CASSPGLALNEQFF